This T cell receptor (beta chain) emerged from a study of molecular identifiers for immune sequencing clone quantification. This CDR3 is built from 14 residues. V shed 4 bases and J shed 2 bases, with 11 bases lying between them. This clonotype came up many times. TCRdb independently ran MiXCR on the PCR reads; one entry per CDR3 protein. The repertoire includes just under 650,000 distinct CDR3 sequences, just under 20% of them detected once, and 0.75% to 0.95% sits in the top ten. Sequencing was carried out using naive CD8+ T cells from blood, with Jurkat cell RNA spiked in. The subset was: FACS-sorted CD8+CD4-CCR7+CD45RA+ naive T cells. This TCR was recovered from a human donor in good health. Some libraries in this study had Jurkat cell RNA spiked in. J is TRBJ2-5 and V is TRBV12-3 or TRBV12-4, with D perhaps TRBD1 or TRBD2 (5 bases each). In DNA form, the CDR3 reads TGTGCCAGCAGTTCTCCGGGACCTCAAGAGACCCAGTACTTC. Translation: CASSSPGPQETQYF.